This is a list of T cell receptor beta chains from one sample in a study of siplizumab effects on memory and regulatory T cells. The protocol was immunoSEQ multiplex PCR, while the TCRdb copy is restricted to in-frame clones and leaves out a portion. The data contain 45,000 to 50,000 clones, roughly 87% of them singletons. The sequenced sample was naive CD8+ T cells sorted from blood. The origin of the receptors is a human donor in good health. Each CDR3 is given with its conserved first and last residue. The D gene is left open where the match is weak. Only some rows state a clone size, as once, few, many or a class for expanded clones.

TRBD2	NA	TRBJ2-1	TRBV9	TGTGCCAGCACTTTTGGAACCGGGACTAGCGGGAGTAGCTCCTACAATGAGCAGTTCTTC	CASTFGTGTSGSSSYNEQFF
NA	NA	TRBJ2-3	TRBV5-1	TGCGCCAGCAGCTTGGATGCGTTTAGCACAGATACGCAGTATTTT	CASSLDAFSTDTQYF
NA	NA	TRBJ2-3	TRBV18	TGTGCCAGCTCATTATCGACGGACTCCACAGATACGCAGTATTTT	CASSLSTDSTDTQYF
NA	NA	TRBJ2-2	TRBV27	TGTGCCAGCAGTGAACAGGGTACCGGGGAGCTGTTTTTT	CASSEQGTGELFF
NA	NA	TRBJ1-5	TRBV27	TGTGCCAGCAGTAAACAGGGTAGCAATCAGCCCCAGCATTTT	CASSKQGSNQPQHF
NA	NA	TRBJ2-3	TRBV29-1	TGCAGCGTGGGCGAGGTCCGGATCACTAGCACAGATACGCAGTATTTT	CSVGEVRITSTDTQYF
NA	NA	TRBJ1-5	TRBV5-6	TGTGCCAGCTCGGAAAGCGGCAGGGTGAACCAGCCCCAGCATTTT	CASSESGRVNQPQHF
NA	NA	TRBJ2-2	TRBV27	TGTGCCAGCAGTCCCTCCATAGGTACCGTGATGAACACCGGGGAGCTGTTTTTT	CASSPSIGTVMNTGELFF
NA	NA	TRBJ2-7	TRBV6-5	TGTGCCCCCACGGGCACCTTTAACGAGCAGTACTTC	CAPTGTFNEQYF
NA	once	TRBJ1-2	TRBV9	TGTGCCAGCAGCGTAGGGGGCTCAAATAACTATGGCTACACCTTC	CASSVGGSNNYGYTF
NA	once	TRBJ1-2	TRBV29-1	TGCAGCGTTGATGGGCAGGGGCAGAACTATGGCTACACCTTC	CSVDGQGQNYGYTF
TRBD1	few	TRBJ1-6	TRBV5-6	TGTGCCAGCAGCGACCGGGACAGGGGCGATTCACCCCTCCACTTT	CASSDRDRGDSPLHF
NA	once	TRBJ1-1	TRBV10-3	TGTGCCAGCCTGGACAGCGCCGTGGGGAACACTGAAGCTTTCTTT	CASLDSAVGNTEAFF
NA	NA	TRBJ2-2	TRBV6-6	TGTGCCAGCAGGGGATTGACCGGGGAGCTGTTTTTT	CASRGLTGELFF
NA	NA	TRBJ2-3	TRBV20-1	TGCAGTCTACCCACAGATACGCAGTATTTT	CSLPTDTQYF
TRBD1	few	TRBJ1-2	TRBV6-5	TGTGCCAGCACTCCCTCAGCAGGGGGATATGGCTACACCTTC	CASTPSAGGYGYTF
TRBD1	NA	TRBJ1-2	TRBV5-5	TGTGCCAGCAGCAGTGGACAGGCCCTTAACTATGGCTACACCTTC	CASSSGQALNYGYTF
NA	NA	TRBJ2-7	TRBV7-8	TGTGCCAGCAGCTTATCAGACGAGCAGTACTTC	CASSLSDEQYF
TRBD1	NA	TRBJ1-5	TRBV19	TGTGCCACTACAGTCCAGGACAGGGCAAATCAGCCCCAGCATTTT	CATTVQDRANQPQHF
NA	NA	TRBJ1-1	TRBV29-1	TGCAGGACACGGACTGAAGCTTTCTTT	CRTRTEAFF
NA	NA	TRBJ1-1	TRBV5-1	TGCGCCAGCAGCTTGGGGCAGGGTTGGGCTGAAGCTTTCTTT	CASSLGQGWAEAFF
NA	few	TRBJ2-7	TRBV19	TGTGCCAGTAGTACCCTACAGGGCCCCTACGAGCAGTACTTC	CASSTLQGPYEQYF
NA	NA	TRBJ2-5	TRBV11-2	TGTGCCAGCATCCCGGGGCAGGGCGAGAACGGAGAGACCCAGTACTTC	CASIPGQGENGETQYF
TRBD1	NA	TRBJ1-2	TRBV11-3	TGTGCCAGCAGCTCCTGGGACGGGGACAGGGGGGAATATGGCTACACCTTC	CASSSWDGDRGEYGYTF
NA	NA	TRBJ2-3	TRBV27	TGTGCCAGCAGTCATCTGGCTGTAAGTAGTAGCACAGATACGCAGTATTTT	CASSHLAVSSSTDTQYF
NA	once	TRBJ1-1	TRBV7-9	TGTGCCAGCAGCTTACTGAAAAGGGATTCTGAAGCTTTCTTT	CASSLLKRDSEAFF
NA	once	TRBJ2-1	TRBV7-9	TGTGCCAGCAGCCGAACAGCGGGACAACCCAACAATGAGCAGTTCTTC	CASSRTAGQPNNEQFF
TRBD2	NA	TRBJ2-1	TRBV4-2	TGTGCCAGCAGCCAAGCCGGGACTAGCGGGTTCAATGAGCAGTTCTTC	CASSQAGTSGFNEQFF
NA	NA	TRBJ1-5	TRBV6-1	TGTGCCGCAGGGCTAAGCAATCAGCCCCAGCATTTT	CAAGLSNQPQHF
NA	NA	TRBJ1-2	TRBV5-4	TGTGCCAGCAGCTTGGCGGCATCACTATATGGCTACACCTTC	CASSLAASLYGYTF
NA	NA	TRBJ2-3	TRBV6-5	TGTGCCAGCAGTTACCCGGGACTCCGGGATACGCAGTATTTT	CASSYPGLRDTQYF
NA	NA	TRBJ2-7	TRBV27	TGTGCCAGCAGCCTCCATGTAGCAGGGCAGCAGTACTTC	CASSLHVAGQQYF
NA	NA	TRBJ2-5	TRBV7-8	TGTGCCAGCAGCTTCATGGGGACCCAGTACTTC	CASSFMGTQYF
TRBD2	NA	TRBJ2-3	TRBV9	TGTGCCAGCTCGGAGACTAGCGGGAGCCCAGATACGCAGTATTTT	CASSETSGSPDTQYF
TRBD1	NA	TRBJ2-7	TRBV5-1	TGCGCCAGCAGCCAGGGGACAGGCTACGAGCAGTACTTC	CASSQGTGYEQYF
NA	NA	TRBJ2-7	TRBV29-1	TGCAGCGTTGAGGCAGGTTCCTACGAGCAGTACTTC	CSVEAGSYEQYF
NA	NA	TRBJ2-2	TRBV2	TGTGCCAGCAGTGAAGGCGGGGCCCCGAACACCGGGGAGCTGTTTTTT	CASSEGGAPNTGELFF
TRBD2	NA	TRBJ2-1	TRBV19	TGTGCCAGTAGTATCATGACTAGCGGGTACAATGAGCAGTTCTTC	CASSIMTSGYNEQFF
NA	once	TRBJ1-2	TRBV14	TGTGCCAGCAGCCCCAATCTTGGGGGCTACACCTTC	CASSPNLGGYTF
NA	NA	TRBJ2-2	TRBV2	TGTGCCAGTCAGTTGACCGGGGAGCTGTTTTTT	CASQLTGELFF
TRBD1	NA	TRBJ2-3	TRBV27	TGTGCCAGCAGTTTAAAGCGGGGACAGGGGGCCACAGATACGCAGTATTTT	CASSLKRGQGATDTQYF
TRBD1	NA	TRBJ1-2	TRBV6-5	TGTGCCAGCAAAGCGGGACAGGGAGGCTATGGCTACACCTTC	CASKAGQGGYGYTF
TRBD1	once	TRBJ1-5	TRBV5-4	TGTGCCAGCAGCCCGGGACAGGGAATCAGCCAGCCCCAGCATTTT	CASSPGQGISQPQHF
TRBD2	NA	TRBJ2-5	TRBV5-4	TGTGCCAGCAGCTATGTGGGACTAGCGGGAGAGGAAGAGACCCAGTACTTC	CASSYVGLAGEEETQYF
TRBD1	once	TRBJ2-7	TRBV11-1	TGTGCCAGCAGCCCGAGACAGGGCTCCTACGAGCAGTACTTC	CASSPRQGSYEQYF
NA	NA	TRBJ2-7	TRBV2	TGTGCCAGCAGTGAGGGTGCGGTCGGCTCCTACGAGCAGTACTTC	CASSEGAVGSYEQYF
TRBD2	NA	TRBJ2-3	TRBV5-4	TGTGCCAGCAGCACCGAGGGTAGCGGGGTGTCCACAGATACGCAGTATTTT	CASSTEGSGVSTDTQYF
NA	few	TRBJ1-2	TRBV7-9	TGTGCCAGCAGCTTAGCCCTCGGTAGCGCTCTGCATGGCTACACCTTC	CASSLALGSALHGYTF
TRBD1	NA	TRBJ1-2	TRBV6-5	TGTGCCAGCAGTTACTCGAGGGGGACAGTGTCTGGCTACACCTTC	CASSYSRGTVSGYTF
NA	few	TRBJ2-7	TRBV19	TGTGCCAGTGGGGCGTACTACGAGCAGTACTTC	CASGAYYEQYF
NA	NA	TRBJ2-3	TRBV4-1	TGCGCCAGCAGCCAGGTAGATACGCAGTATTTT	CASSQVDTQYF
NA	NA	TRBJ2-3	TRBV27	TGTGCCAGCCGGGTAGCGGCCACAGATACGCAGTATTTT	CASRVAATDTQYF
TRBD2	NA	TRBJ2-1	TRBV27	TGTGCCTGCAAGATGGGACTAGCGCATGGAAATGAGCAGTTCTTC	CACKMGLAHGNEQFF
NA	NA	TRBJ2-7	TRBV4-1	TGCGCCAGCAGCCAAGAACCCTCGGACGGGAATCCACAGCAGTACTTC	CASSQEPSDGNPQQYF
NA	NA	TRBJ2-3	TRBV7-9	TGTGCCAGCAGCCCTAGAGTGATGAGCACAGATACGCAGTATTTT	CASSPRVMSTDTQYF
NA	NA	TRBJ1-5	TRBV27	TGTGCCAGCAGTTTAAATGGAAACAATCAGCCCCAGCATTTT	CASSLNGNNQPQHF
NA	NA	TRBJ2-7	TRBV27	TGTGCCAGCAGTTTGGACCGAGCGCACTACGAGCAGTACTTC	CASSLDRAHYEQYF
NA	NA	TRBJ1-4	TRBV19	TGTGCCACCGGGACCAAGTGGGATAATGAAAAACTGTTTTTT	CATGTKWDNEKLFF